This T cell receptor (beta chain) is drawn from a study of OX40 agonist ivuxolimab in advanced cancers. Study results and caveats: Some nonresponders also had low normalized T-cell clonal expansion.

Notes on this clone: What it binds is unknown.

Produced via immunoSEQ multiplex PCR; TCRdb's table is partial and in-frame only. The table shows about 50,000 clones, with roughly 90% occurring only once. The germline V and J ends were trimmed by 2 bases and 2 bases, with 8 bases remaining between them. Germline V gene sequence: CDR1 SGHNT, CDR2 YENEEA. The CDR3 is 14 amino acids. The chain uses TRBV11-3 and TRBJ2-3; D is uncertain. The TCR was taken from an adult with an advanced solid tumor such as melanoma, head and neck, liver or kidney cancer. Sequences were derived from CD4+ or CD8+ T cells sorted from blood, sampled in a trial of the OX40 agonist ivuxolimab. DNA for the CDR3: TGTGCCAGCAGCTTAACGCGGTCCACAGATACGCAGTATTTT. Translation: CASSLTRSTDTQYF.